This T cell receptor beta chain was observed in a study of blood T cell repertoires in COVID-19. The wider study: COVID-19 samples collected from the United States, Italy and Spain covered acute and convalescent phases. Sample material is recorded as cDNA or gDNA derived from T cells, B-cell-depleted T cells, or PBMCs.

The CDR3 extends over 17 amino acids. CDR1 is SGHDN and CDR2 is FVKESK in the germline V gene. V shed 1 base, J shed 1 base, and the junction held 6 bases outside the gene matches. Original analysis: Estimates of nucleated cell counts were drawn from the amplification of reference gene primers. TCRdb keeps only in-frame clones here, not all; method: immunoSEQ multiplex PCR. From that table come the V and J calls and clone size; the DNA was used to work out D and trimming. Of 95,000 to 150,000 clones detected, just over 70% appear once; the ten largest clones hold approximately 0.79%. This clone was seen more than once but under ten times.

The chain combines TRBV14 with TRBJ1-1; the match to TRBD1 covers 10 bases. Sequencing used peripheral blood. The source is a human donor with acute or convalescent COVID-19. The donor label of this sample is uncertain. CDR3 coding DNA: TGTGCCAGCAGCCAAGCCAGGGACAGGGGCGCGAACACTGAAGCTTTCTTT. This translates into CASSQARDRGANTEAFF.